This T cell receptor beta chain was sequenced for a study of blood T cell repertoires in COVID-19. The CDR3 is 13 amino acids. V lost 3 bases and J lost 4, with 8 bases in between. Everyone who took part was about 18 to 90 years old, and they came from 24 US areas. Repertoires were generated with immunoSEQ multiplex PCR, while TCRdb's copy carries only in-frame clones and drops some. The sample includes 200,000 to 300,000 clones, more than 80% of them seen just once. Sequences were obtained from PBMCs or T cells enriched from blood (not recorded which). The V call is TRBV12-3 or TRBV12-4, the J call TRBJ2-3; tentative D call: TRBD1 (6 bases). The TCR comes from a man in his fifties or sixties who had been exposed to COVID-19. CDR3: CASSFGGADTQYF. The CDR3 DNA reads TGTGCCAGCAGTTTTGGGGGCGCAGATACGCAGTATTTT.